Sequencing of this TCR beta chain was carried out in a study of beta chain features in type 1 diabetes. Germline V lookup: CDR1 LNHDA, CDR2 SQIVND (reference sequence). V lost 8 bases to trimming and J lost 6 bases, with 19 bases between them. The CDR3 is 14 residues long. On this clone itself: Its antigen remains unidentified.

Study-level results: Shorter templates may be favored by PCR, equally so in patients and controls.

All of the isolated RNA was reverse transcribed, so expressed TCRB transcripts were sequenced. Only in-frame clones appear in the TCRdb table, and some are missing; sequencing was by immunoSEQ multiplex PCR. This sample has more than 350,000 clones, with about an eighth found just once. Sequencing was performed on naive CD4+ T cells from blood. The chain recombines TRBV19 with TRBJ1-2, with a possible D match to TRBD1 (5 bases). The TCR comes from a woman aged 18 to 35 in good health. CDR3 protein: CASGEDRDVHGYTF. As DNA, the CDR3 is TGTGCCAGTGGGGAAGACCGGGACGTCCATGGCTACACCTTC.